The rows below give T cell receptor beta chains drawn from one sample of a study of CD8 T cells in Susac syndrome. Each CDR3 protein gets one entry after TCRdb re-called the immunoSEQ multiplex PCR reads with MiXCR. The sample has around 200,000 distinct CDR3 sequences, around 95% seen once. The source material was CD4+ T cells from PBMCs. These receptors originate from a human donor in good health. Each CDR3 is given with its conserved first and last residue. Each record gives: V gene, clone size, J gene, D gene, CDR3 DNA, CDR3 protein. D genes are given only for firm matches. Expanded clones are given a class, and other clones once, few, many or no size at all.

V gene: TRBV5-1; clone size: -; J gene: TRBJ2-1; D gene: -; CDR3 DNA: TGCGCCAGCAGCTCATCCCTCACTGAGCAGTTCTTC; CDR3 protein: CASSSSLTEQFF
V gene: TRBV7-3; clone size: -; J gene: TRBJ1-1; D gene: -; CDR3 DNA: TGTGCCAGCAGCTTACTAAGCCTTGGGGAAGCTTTCTTT; CDR3 protein: CASSLLSLGEAFF
V gene: TRBV28; clone size: -; J gene: TRBJ1-2; D gene: -; CDR3 DNA: TGTGCCAGCAAACTCCTGGCAGAACCGGTCTACACCTTC; CDR3 protein: CASKLLAEPVYTF
V gene: TRBV24-1; clone size: -; J gene: TRBJ2-1; D gene: TRBD2; CDR3 DNA: TGTGCCACCAGTGATTTGGTTTCTAGCGGGAGTTACAATGAGCAGTTCTTC; CDR3 protein: CATSDLVSSGSYNEQFF
V gene: TRBV20-1; clone size: -; J gene: TRBJ2-3; D gene: TRBD2; CDR3 DNA: TGCAGTGCTGCTAGACTAGCGGGGGACACAGATACGCAGTATTTT; CDR3 protein: CSAARLAGDTDTQYF
V gene: TRBV24-1; clone size: once; J gene: TRBJ2-5; D gene: -; CDR3 DNA: TGTGCCACCAGGGACAACCAAGAGACCCAGTACTTC; CDR3 protein: CATRDNQETQYF
V gene: TRBV19; clone size: -; J gene: TRBJ2-5; D gene: TRBD2; CDR3 DNA: TGTGCCAGTAGCGAGAGCGGGACGACCACCCAGTACTTC; CDR3 protein: CASSESGTTTQYF
V gene: TRBV24-1; clone size: -; J gene: TRBJ2-1; D gene: -; CDR3 DNA: TGTGCCACCAGTGGCTCGGGCATCTCCTACAATGAGCAGTTCTTC; CDR3 protein: CATSGSGISYNEQFF
V gene: TRBV4-1; clone size: -; J gene: TRBJ2-5; D gene: -; CDR3 DNA: TGCGCCAGCAGCCAAGTCTCTCGGATGTACCAAGAGACCCAGTACTTC; CDR3 protein: CASSQVSRMYQETQYF
V gene: TRBV30; clone size: -; J gene: TRBJ2-5; D gene: -; CDR3 DNA: TGTGCCTGGAGTCCTGGCGAGACCCAGTACTTC; CDR3 protein: CAWSPGETQYF
V gene: TRBV24-1; clone size: -; J gene: TRBJ2-3; D gene: TRBD2; CDR3 DNA: TGTGCCACCGGGAATAGCGGGGGTAGTACGCAGTATTTT; CDR3 protein: CATGNSGGSTQYF
V gene: TRBV5-1; clone size: -; J gene: TRBJ1-6; D gene: TRBD1; CDR3 DNA: TGCGCCAGCAGCTTCGCGACAGGGGGAGGCCCACGAGATTCACCCCTCCACTTT; CDR3 protein: CASSFATGGGPRDSPLHF
V gene: TRBV5-1; clone size: -; J gene: TRBJ2-1; D gene: -; CDR3 DNA: TGCGCCAGCAGCCGCCGCACGGGGGGCGAAGGTCTTAATGAGCAGTTCTTC; CDR3 protein: CASSRRTGGEGLNEQFF
V gene: TRBV7-2; clone size: -; J gene: TRBJ1-6; D gene: -; CDR3 DNA: TGTGCCAGCAGCCGGAATTCACCCCTCCACTTT; CDR3 protein: CASSRNSPLHF
V gene: TRBV6-2/TRBV6-3; clone size: -; J gene: TRBJ2-5; D gene: -; CDR3 DNA: TGTGCCAGCAGTCGGGATCTTTTAGCCCAGTACTTC; CDR3 protein: CASSRDLLAQYF
V gene: TRBV20-1; clone size: -; J gene: TRBJ1-5; D gene: -; CDR3 DNA: TGCAGTGCTTCAGGGGATCATGGCGGTCAGCCCCAGCATTTT; CDR3 protein: CSASGDHGGQPQHF
V gene: TRBV27; clone size: -; J gene: TRBJ2-7; D gene: TRBD1; CDR3 DNA: TGTGCCAGCAGCATGACAGGGCCTTACGAGCAGTACTTC; CDR3 protein: CASSMTGPYEQYF
V gene: TRBV6-2/TRBV6-3; clone size: -; J gene: TRBJ1-1; D gene: -; CDR3 DNA: TGTGCCAGCAGCCCACGGGGTTCCGGGGTATTGAACACTGAAGCTTTCTTT; CDR3 protein: CASSPRGSGVLNTEAFF
V gene: TRBV20-1; clone size: -; J gene: TRBJ2-5; D gene: TRBD2; CDR3 DNA: TGCAGTGCACGGACTAGCGGTTCCGAGACCCAGTACTTC; CDR3 protein: CSARTSGSETQYF
V gene: TRBV10-2; clone size: -; J gene: TRBJ1-5; D gene: TRBD1; CDR3 DNA: TGCGCCAGCAGTGGCTCGACAGGGGGCAATCAGCCCCAGCATTTT; CDR3 protein: CASSGSTGGNQPQHF
V gene: TRBV24-1; clone size: -; J gene: TRBJ2-2; D gene: -; CDR3 DNA: TGTGCCACCAGTGTTGAGGCCGGGGAGCTGTTTTTT; CDR3 protein: CATSVEAGELFF
V gene: TRBV5-1; clone size: once; J gene: TRBJ1-2; D gene: -; CDR3 DNA: TGCGCCAGCAGCTTGGAGAGTACAGGGCTCGGAGGCTACACCTTC; CDR3 protein: CASSLESTGLGGYTF